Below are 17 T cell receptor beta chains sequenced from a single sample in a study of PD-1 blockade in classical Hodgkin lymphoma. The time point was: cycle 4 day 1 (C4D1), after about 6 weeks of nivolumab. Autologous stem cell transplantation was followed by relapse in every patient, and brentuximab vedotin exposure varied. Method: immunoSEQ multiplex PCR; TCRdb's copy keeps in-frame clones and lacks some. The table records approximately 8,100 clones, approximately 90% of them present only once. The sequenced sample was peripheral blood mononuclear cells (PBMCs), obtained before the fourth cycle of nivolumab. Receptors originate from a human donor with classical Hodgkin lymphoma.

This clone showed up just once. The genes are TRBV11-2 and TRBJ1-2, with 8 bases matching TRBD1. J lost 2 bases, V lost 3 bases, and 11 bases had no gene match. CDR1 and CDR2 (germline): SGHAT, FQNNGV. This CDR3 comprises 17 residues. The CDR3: CASSFRTGIRGNYGYTF. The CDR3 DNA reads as TGTGCCAGCAGCTTCCGGACAGGGATCCGTGGGAACTATGGCTACACCTTC.

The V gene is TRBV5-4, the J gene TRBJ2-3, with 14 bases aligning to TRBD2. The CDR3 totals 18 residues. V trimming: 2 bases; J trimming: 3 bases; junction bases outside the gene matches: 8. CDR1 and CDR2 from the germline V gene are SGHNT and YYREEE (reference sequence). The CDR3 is CASSLGLAGGMGTDTQYF. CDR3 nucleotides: TGTGCCAGCAGCTTAGGACTAGCGGGAGGAATGGGTACAGATACGCAGTATTTT.

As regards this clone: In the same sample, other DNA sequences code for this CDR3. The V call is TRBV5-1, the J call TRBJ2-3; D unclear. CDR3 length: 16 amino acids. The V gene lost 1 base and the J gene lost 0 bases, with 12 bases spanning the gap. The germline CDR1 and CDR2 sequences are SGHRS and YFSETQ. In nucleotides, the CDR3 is TGCGCCAGCAGCTTGAACGGGCGTGCTAGCACAGATACGCAGTATTTT. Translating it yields CASSLNGRASTDTQYF.

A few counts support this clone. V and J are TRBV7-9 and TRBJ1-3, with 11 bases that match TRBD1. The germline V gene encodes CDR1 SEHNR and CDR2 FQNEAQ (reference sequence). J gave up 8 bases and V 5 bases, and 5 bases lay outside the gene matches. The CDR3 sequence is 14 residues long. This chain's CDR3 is CASSPGQGVDTIYF. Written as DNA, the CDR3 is TGTGCCAGCAGCCCGGGACAGGGGGTAGACACCATATATTTT. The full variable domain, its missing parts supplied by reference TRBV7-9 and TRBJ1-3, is DTGVSQNPRHKITKRGQNVTFRCDPISEHNRLYWYRQTLGQGPEFLTYFQNEAQLEKSRLLSDRFSAERPKGSFSTLEIQRTEQGDSAMYLCASSPGQGVDTIYFGEGSWLTVV.

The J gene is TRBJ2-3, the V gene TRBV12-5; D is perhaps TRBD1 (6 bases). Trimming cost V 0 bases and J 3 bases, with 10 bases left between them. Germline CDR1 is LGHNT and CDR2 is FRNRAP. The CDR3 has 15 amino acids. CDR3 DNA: TGTGCTAGTGGTTTGGTAGGGGGAATTACAGATACGCAGTATTTT. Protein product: CASGLVGGITDTQYF.

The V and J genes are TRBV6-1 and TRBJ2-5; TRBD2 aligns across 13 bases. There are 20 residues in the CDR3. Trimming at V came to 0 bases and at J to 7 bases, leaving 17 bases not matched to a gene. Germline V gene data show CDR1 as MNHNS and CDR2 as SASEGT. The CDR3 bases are TGTGCCAGCAGTGAAGCGCGGGGGACTAGCGGGACCCGGGGCCGGGGGACCCAGTACTTC. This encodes CASSEARGTSGTRGRGTQYF.

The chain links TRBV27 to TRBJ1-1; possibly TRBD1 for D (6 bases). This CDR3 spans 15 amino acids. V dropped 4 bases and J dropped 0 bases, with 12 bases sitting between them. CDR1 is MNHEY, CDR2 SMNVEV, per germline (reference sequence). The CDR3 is CASSSRGGLNTEAFF. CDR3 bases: TGTGCCAGCAGTTCACGCGGGGGGCTGAACACTGAAGCTTTCTTT.

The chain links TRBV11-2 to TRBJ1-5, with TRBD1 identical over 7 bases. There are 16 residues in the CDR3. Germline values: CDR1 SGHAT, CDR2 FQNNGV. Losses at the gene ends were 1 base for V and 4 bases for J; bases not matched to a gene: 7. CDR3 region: CASSLGLQGGNQPQHF. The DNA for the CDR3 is TGTGCCAGCAGCTTAGGGTTGCAGGGGGGGAATCAGCCCCAGCATTTT.

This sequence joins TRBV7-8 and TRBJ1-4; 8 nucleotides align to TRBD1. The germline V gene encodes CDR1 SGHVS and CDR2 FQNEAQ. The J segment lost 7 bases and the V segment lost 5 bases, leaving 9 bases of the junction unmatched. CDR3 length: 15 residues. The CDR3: CASSVWPGGGEKLFF. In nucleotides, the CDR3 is TGTGCCAGCAGCGTATGGCCAGGGGGCGGTGAAAAACTGTTTTTT.

The CDR3: CASSLSRLNRIGELFF. The CDR3 DNA is TGCGCCAGCAGCTTGTCCAGGTTAAATCGTATCGGGGAGCTGTTTTTT. V is TRBV5-1 and J is TRBJ2-2; D is unclear. CDR3 length: 16 amino acids. Deletions cut 1 base from V and 7 bases from J, with 17 bases between. CDR1 and CDR2 from the germline V gene are SGHRS and YFSETQ.

CDR3 nucleotide sequence: TGTGCCAGTACCATAGGGCTAGCGGCGGCCGCCGGGGAGCTGTTTTTT. Its protein is CASTIGLAAAAGELFF. The chain combines TRBV19 with TRBJ2-2, with 7 bases fitting TRBD2. The germline V gene encodes CDR1 LNHDA and CDR2 SQIVND (reference sequence). The CDR3 has 16 amino acids. V trimming: 7 bases; J trimming: 6 bases; junction bases outside the gene matches: 14.

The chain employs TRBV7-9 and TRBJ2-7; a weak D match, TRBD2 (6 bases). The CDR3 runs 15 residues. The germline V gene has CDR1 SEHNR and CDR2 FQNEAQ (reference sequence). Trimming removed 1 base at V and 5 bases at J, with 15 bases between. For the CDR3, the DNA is TGTGCCAGCAGCTTAGAAAGGACGCGGGGCGACGAGCAGTACTTC. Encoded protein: CASSLERTRGDEQYF.

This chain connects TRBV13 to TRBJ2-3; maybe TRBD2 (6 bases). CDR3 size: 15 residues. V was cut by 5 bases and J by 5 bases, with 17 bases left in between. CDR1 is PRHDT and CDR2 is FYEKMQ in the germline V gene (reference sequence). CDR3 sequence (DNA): TGTGCCAGCAGCCCCAGCCTAGCGTCTATAGATACGCAGTATTTT. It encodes CASSPSLASIDTQYF.

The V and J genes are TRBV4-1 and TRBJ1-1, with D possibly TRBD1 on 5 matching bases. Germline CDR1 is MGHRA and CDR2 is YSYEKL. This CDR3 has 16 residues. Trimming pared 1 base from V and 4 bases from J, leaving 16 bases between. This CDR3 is CASSQVDMGLSTEAFF. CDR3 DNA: TGCGCCAGCAGCCAAGTTGATATGGGGCTGAGCACTGAAGCTTTCTTT.

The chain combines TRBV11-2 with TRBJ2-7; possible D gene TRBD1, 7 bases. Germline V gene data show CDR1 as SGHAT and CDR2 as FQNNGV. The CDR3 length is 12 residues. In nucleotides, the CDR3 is TGTGCAGGTGGGCAGGGGGGCTACGAGCAGTACTTC. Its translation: CAGGQGGYEQYF.

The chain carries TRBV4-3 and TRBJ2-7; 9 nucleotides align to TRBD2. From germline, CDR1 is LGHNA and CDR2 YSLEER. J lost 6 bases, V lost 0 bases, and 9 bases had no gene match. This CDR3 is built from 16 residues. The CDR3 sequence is CASSQDSGGRASEQYF. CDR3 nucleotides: TGCGCCAGCAGCCAAGATTCCGGCGGGAGGGCCAGCGAGCAGTACTTC.

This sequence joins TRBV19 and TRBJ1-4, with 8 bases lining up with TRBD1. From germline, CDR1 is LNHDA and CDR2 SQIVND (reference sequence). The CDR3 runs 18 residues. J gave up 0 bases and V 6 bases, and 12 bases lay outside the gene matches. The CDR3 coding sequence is TGTGCCAGTAGCCCGGTTCGGACAGGGCCTGCAACTAATGAAAAACTGTTTTTT. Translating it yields CASSPVRTGPATNEKLFF.